This T cell receptor beta chain emerged from a study of shared clonotypes between healthy human individuals. Study background: Researchers drew samples from two women and three men aged 18 to 49.

Genomic DNA belonging to each subset was distributed in equal measure over several immunoSEQ plates. Repertoires were generated with immunoSEQ multiplex PCR, while TCRdb's copy carries only in-frame clones and drops some. The table records some 2.1 million clones, 93% of them present only once. Terminally differentiated effector memory CD45RA+ cells were left out of the naive CD8 fraction, which was CD45RO-negative and positively selected for CCR7. Per the germline V gene, CDR1 is MNHNS and CDR2 is SASEGT. V was clipped by 3 bases and J by 1 base, with 15 bases between them. The CDR3 runs to 17 residues.

Specimen: naive CD8+ T cells from PBMCs. This rearrangement joins TRBV6-1 to TRBJ2-2, with no clear D. The TCR comes from a man aged 18 to 30 in good health. Some clones in this sample may be carry-over from other donors' samples. The CDR3 here is CASSDRWKGLNTGELFF. In DNA form, the CDR3 reads TGTGCCAGCAGTGATAGGTGGAAGGGATTGAACACCGGGGAGCTGTTTTTT.